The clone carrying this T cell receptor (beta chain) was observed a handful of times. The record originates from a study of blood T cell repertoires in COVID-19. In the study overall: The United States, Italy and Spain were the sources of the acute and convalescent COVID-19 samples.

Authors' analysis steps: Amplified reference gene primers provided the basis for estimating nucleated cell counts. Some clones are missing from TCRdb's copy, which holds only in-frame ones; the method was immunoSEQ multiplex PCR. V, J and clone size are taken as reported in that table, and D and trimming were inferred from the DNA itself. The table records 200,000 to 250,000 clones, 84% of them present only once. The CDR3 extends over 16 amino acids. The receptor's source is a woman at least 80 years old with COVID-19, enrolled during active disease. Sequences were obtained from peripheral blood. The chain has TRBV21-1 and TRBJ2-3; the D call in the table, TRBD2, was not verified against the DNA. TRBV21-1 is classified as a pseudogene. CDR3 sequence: CASSKVPSGGTDTQYF. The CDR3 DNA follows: TGTGCCAGCAGCAAAGTCCCCAGCGGGGGGACAGATACGCAGTATTTT.